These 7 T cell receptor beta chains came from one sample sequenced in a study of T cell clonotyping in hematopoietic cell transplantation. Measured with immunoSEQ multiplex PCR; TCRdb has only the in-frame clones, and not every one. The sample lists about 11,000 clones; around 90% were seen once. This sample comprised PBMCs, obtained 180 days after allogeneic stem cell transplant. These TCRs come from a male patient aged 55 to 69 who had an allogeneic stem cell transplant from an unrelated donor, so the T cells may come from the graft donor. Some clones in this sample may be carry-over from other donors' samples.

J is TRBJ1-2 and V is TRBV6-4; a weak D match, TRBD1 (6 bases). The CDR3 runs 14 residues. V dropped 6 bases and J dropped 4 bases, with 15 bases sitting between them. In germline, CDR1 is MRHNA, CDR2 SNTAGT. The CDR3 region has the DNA TGTGCCAGCAGCCGGACAGCCGGGACCTATGGCTACACCTTC. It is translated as CASSRTAGTYGYTF.

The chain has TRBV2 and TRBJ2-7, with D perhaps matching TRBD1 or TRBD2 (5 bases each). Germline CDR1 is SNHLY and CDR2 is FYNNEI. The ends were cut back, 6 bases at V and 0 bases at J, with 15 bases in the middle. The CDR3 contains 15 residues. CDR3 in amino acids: CASRDTGASSYEQYF. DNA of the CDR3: TGTGCCAGCAGGGATACCGGGGCTAGCTCCTACGAGCAGTACTTC.

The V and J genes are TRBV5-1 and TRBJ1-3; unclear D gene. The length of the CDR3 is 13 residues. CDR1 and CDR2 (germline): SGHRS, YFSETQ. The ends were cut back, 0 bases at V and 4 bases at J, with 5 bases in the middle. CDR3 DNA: TGCGCCAGCAGCTTGGCTCCAGGAAACACCATATATTTT. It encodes CASSLAPGNTIYF. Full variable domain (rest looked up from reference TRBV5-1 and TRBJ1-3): KAGVTQTPRYLIKTRGQQVTLSCSPISGHRSVSWYQQTPGQGLQFLFEYFSETQRNKGNFPGRFSGRQFSNSRSEMNVSTLELGDSALYLCASSLAPGNTIYFGEGSWLTVV.

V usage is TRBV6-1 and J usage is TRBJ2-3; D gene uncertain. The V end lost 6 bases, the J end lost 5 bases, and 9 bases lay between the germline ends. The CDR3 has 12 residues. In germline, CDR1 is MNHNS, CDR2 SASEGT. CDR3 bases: TGTGCCAGCAGCACCGGTCGAGATACGCAGTATTTT. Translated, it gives CASSTGRDTQYF.

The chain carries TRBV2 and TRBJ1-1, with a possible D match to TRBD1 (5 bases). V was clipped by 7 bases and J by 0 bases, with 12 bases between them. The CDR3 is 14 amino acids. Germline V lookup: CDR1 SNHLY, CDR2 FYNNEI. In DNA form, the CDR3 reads TGTGCCAGCAAGGGGAACAGGATGAACACTGAAGCTTTCTTT. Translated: CASKGNRMNTEAFF.

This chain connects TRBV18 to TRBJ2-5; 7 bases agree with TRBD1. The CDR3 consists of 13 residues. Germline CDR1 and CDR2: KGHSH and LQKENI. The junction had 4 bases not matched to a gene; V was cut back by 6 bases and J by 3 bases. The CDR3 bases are TGTGCCAGCTCGCCCGGGACAGAAGAGACCCAGTACTTC. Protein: CASSPGTEETQYF. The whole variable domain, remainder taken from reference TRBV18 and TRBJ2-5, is NAGVMQNPRHLVRRRGQEARLRCSPMKGHSHVYWYRQLPEEGLKFMVYLQKENIIDESGMPKERFSAEFPKEGPSILRIQQVVRGDSAAYFCASSPGTEETQYFGPGTRLLVL.

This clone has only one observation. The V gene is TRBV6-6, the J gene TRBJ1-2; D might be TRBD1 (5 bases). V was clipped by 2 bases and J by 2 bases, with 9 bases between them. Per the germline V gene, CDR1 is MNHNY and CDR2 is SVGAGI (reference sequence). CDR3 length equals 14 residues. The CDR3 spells CASSYRGQNYGYTF. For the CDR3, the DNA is TGTGCCAGCAGTTACCGGGGCCAAAACTATGGCTACACCTTC.